A selection of T cell receptor beta chains follows, all from one sample in a study of cytomegalovirus exposure and HLA in healthy donors. Method: immunoSEQ multiplex PCR; TCRdb's copy keeps in-frame clones and lacks some. The top ten clones hold 1% to 1.5% of a sample with 210,000 or so clones, around 87% of them seen once. Sample: PBMCs. These TCRs come from a man younger than 40 in good health and CMV-seronegative. Each CDR3 is given with its conserved first and last residue. The D gene is left open where the match is weak. A row's size may be missing; if present it is once, few, many or a size class.

D	J	V	size	CDR3	DNA
-	TRBJ1-4	TRBV7-9	-	CASSSTGTTNEKLFF	TGTGCCAGCAGCTCTACAGGGACAACTAATGAAAAACTGTTTTTT
-	TRBJ2-7	TRBV28	-	CATTGYPNYEQYF	TGTGCCACTACGGGGTACCCCAACTACGAGCAGTACTTC
TRBD2	TRBJ2-7	TRBV11-2	-	CASSGGLAGGNEQYF	TGTGCCAGCAGCGGTGGACTAGCGGGGGGAAACGAGCAGTACTTC
-	TRBJ2-1	TRBV6-1	-	CASSEAGSGLGQFF	TGTGCCAGCAGTGAAGCCGGGAGTGGTCTGGGACAGTTCTTC
-	TRBJ2-7	TRBV6-5	-	CASSYVDGGYEQYF	TGTGCCAGCAGTTACGTGGACGGGGGCTACGAGCAGTACTTC
TRBD1	TRBJ1-2	TRBV7-6	few	CASSPRQGASDGYTF	TGTGCCAGCAGCCCCCGACAGGGGGCTTCGGATGGCTACACCTTC
TRBD1	TRBJ1-1	TRBV15	-	CATSTYTGENTEAFF	TGTGCCACCAGCACCTATACAGGGGAGAACACTGAAGCTTTCTTT
-	TRBJ1-4	TRBV6-1	-	CASTRQGFEKLFF	TGTGCCAGCACCAGGCAGGGGTTTGAAAAACTGTTTTTT
TRBD1	TRBJ1-1	TRBV6-1	-	CASRIRTGGAEAFF	TGTGCCAGCAGGATTCGGACAGGGGGCGCTGAAGCTTTCTTT
-	TRBJ1-6	TRBV5-6	-	CASSLFGNNSPLHF	TGTGCCAGCAGCTTGTTCGGGAATAATTCACCCCTCCACTTT
TRBD2	TRBJ2-7	TRBV11-2	-	CASSLEPRRDYRYEQYF	TGTGCCAGCAGCTTAGAGCCCCGCCGGGACTACCGGTACGAGCAGTACTTC
TRBD2	TRBJ2-2	TRBV5-1	once	CASSLVAGVGTGELFF	TGCGCCAGCAGCTTGGTGGCGGGAGTGGGCACCGGGGAGCTGTTTTTT
-	TRBJ2-2	TRBV9	-	CASSATRGSLNTGELFF	TGTGCCAGCAGCGCCACCCGAGGGTCCTTGAACACCGGGGAGCTGTTTTTT
TRBD1	TRBJ1-2	TRBV29-1	-	CSVTTGGTGYTF	TGCAGCGTAACTACAGGGGGCACGGGTTACACCTTC
TRBD2	TRBJ2-7	TRBV29-1	-	CSVELSGKPYEQYF	TGCAGCGTAGAACTTAGCGGGAAACCATACGAGCAGTACTTC
-	TRBJ2-7	TRBV5-1	few	CASSLAGASYEQYF	TGCGCCAGCAGCTTAGCGGGCGCATCCTACGAGCAGTACTTC
TRBD1	TRBJ1-5	TRBV30	-	CAWMYSGGQGDGNQPQHF	TGTGCCTGGATGTATTCGGGGGGACAGGGGGACGGCAATCAGCCCCAGCATTTT
-	TRBJ1-1	TRBV5-4	-	CASSPPPRGNTEAFF	TGTGCCAGCAGCCCCCCTCCCAGGGGGAACACTGAAGCTTTCTTT
TRBD1	TRBJ1-5	TRBV2	-	CASSEAGRGYSNQPQHF	TGTGCCAGCAGTGAAGCAGGCAGGGGGTATAGCAATCAGCCCCAGCATTTT
TRBD2	TRBJ2-3	TRBV27	-	CASSPRGRAADTQYF	TGTGCCAGCAGTCCCCGCGGGAGGGCCGCAGATACGCAGTATTTT
-	TRBJ2-5	TRBV4-1	-	CASSRVPGLIDGKTQYF	TGCGCCAGCAGCCGAGTTCCGGGACTCATTGACGGGAAGACCCAGTACTTC
TRBD1	TRBJ2-2	TRBV5-5	once	CASSFQGQANTGELFF	TGTGCCAGCAGCTTTCAGGGACAGGCGAACACCGGGGAGCTGTTTTTT
-	TRBJ1-4	TRBV7-9	few	CASSLGSATNEKLFF	TGTGCCAGCAGCTTAGGGTCAGCAACTAATGAAAAACTGTTTTTT
TRBD2	TRBJ2-7	TRBV7-6	once	CASSLGVWGGEQYF	TGTGCCAGCAGCTTAGGAGTGTGGGGGGGAGAGCAGTACTTC
TRBD1	TRBJ2-3	TRBV28	few	CASSLPRGRGTPSTDTQYF	TGTGCCAGCAGTTTACCTCGGGGCAGGGGGACCCCTAGCACAGATACGCAGTATTTT
-	TRBJ1-5	TRBV5-8	-	CASTLLGDRSNQPQHF	TGTGCCAGCACCCTTCTAGGTGACCGTAGCAATCAGCCCCAGCATTTT
-	TRBJ1-1	TRBV9	-	CASSVGTENTEAFF	TGTGCCAGCAGCGTAGGGACAGAAAACACTGAAGCTTTCTTT
TRBD1	TRBJ2-7	TRBV19	-	CASSARTGGPYEQYF	TGTGCCAGTAGTGCCCGGACAGGGGGCCCCTACGAGCAGTACTTC
-	TRBJ1-5	TRBV6-1	-	CASSLTKYSNQPQHF	TGTGCCAGCAGTTTGACAAAATATAGCAATCAGCCCCAGCATTTT
TRBD1	TRBJ1-5	TRBV27	-	CASSSGTGVGQPQHF	TGTGCCAGCAGCTCCGGGACAGGGGTTGGTCAGCCCCAGCATTTT
TRBD1	TRBJ1-1	TRBV11-2	-	CASSYRTGGGNTEAFF	TGTGCCAGCAGCTACCGGACAGGGGGAGGGAACACTGAAGCTTTCTTT
-	TRBJ1-1	TRBV6-1	once	CASITQLNTEAFF	TGTGCCAGCATCACACAGTTGAACACTGAAGCTTTCTTT
-	TRBJ1-4	TRBV2	few	CASSIRGSLFF	TGTGCCAGCAGTATCCGAGGATCACTGTTTTTT
TRBD1	TRBJ2-5	TRBV27	-	CASSPSGTAFGAQYF	TGTGCCAGCAGTCCCTCCGGGACAGCGTTCGGCGCCCAGTACTTC
-	TRBJ2-1	TRBV5-1	-	CASSVTSGEQFF	TGCGCCAGCAGCGTAACGAGCGGGGAGCAGTTCTTC
-	TRBJ1-1	TRBV7-9	-	CASSLTDTEAFF	TGTGCCAGCAGCTTAACTGACACTGAAGCTTTCTTT
-	TRBJ2-7	TRBV6-6	few	CASSGTPPGYEQYF	TGTGCCAGCAGTGGAACCCCTCCGGGGTACGAGCAGTACTTC
-	TRBJ2-2	TRBV7-7	-	CASSFHPTVNTGELFF	TGTGCTAGCAGCTTCCACCCGACAGTTAACACCGGGGAGCTGTTTTTT
-	TRBJ2-1	TRBV25-1	-	CASSDTGVNEQFF	TGTGCCAGCAGTGACACGGGAGTTAATGAGCAGTTCTTC
-	TRBJ1-2	TRBV18	-	CASSTIYGYTF	TGTGCCAGCTCAACAATTTATGGCTACACCTTC
TRBD2	TRBJ2-3	TRBV6-6	-	CASSYLLAGETDTQYF	TGTGCCAGCAGTTACCTACTAGCGGGAGAAACAGATACGCAGTATTTT
-	TRBJ2-7	TRBV6-5	-	CASSYSTPGEYEQYF	TGTGCCAGTAGTTACTCGACGCCCGGGGAGTACGAGCAGTACTTC
-	TRBJ2-5	TRBV15	-	CATSRDAQVGTQYF	TGTGCCACCAGCAGAGATGCCCAGGTTGGGACCCAGTACTTC
-	TRBJ1-1	TRBV5-1	-	CASRLNRVGLMNTEAFF	TGCGCCAGCCGACTCAACAGGGTAGGGCTCATGAACACTGAAGCTTTCTTT
-	TRBJ1-3	TRBV27	-	CASSFVASGNTIYF	TGTGCCAGCAGTTTTGTGGCCTCTGGAAACACCATATATTTT
-	TRBJ2-1	TRBV11-3	few	CASSSPPGYEQFF	TGTGCCAGCAGCTCTCCTCCGGGTTATGAGCAGTTCTTC
-	TRBJ2-1	TRBV6-5	-	CASSYSKGNRGEQFF	TGTGCCAGCAGTTACTCGAAGGGCAACCGGGGTGAGCAGTTCTTC
-	TRBJ1-2	TRBV27	-	CASSLRGVGYGYTF	TGTGCCAGCAGTTTAAGGGGTGTTGGGTATGGCTACACCTTC
-	TRBJ1-5	TRBV6-1	-	CASSPEEARRQPQHF	TGTGCCAGCAGCCCAGAGGAGGCGAGGCGTCAGCCCCAGCATTTT
-	TRBJ1-2	TRBV15	-	CATTGGATNYGYTF	TGTGCCACAACGGGGGGGGCGACTAACTATGGCTACACCTTC